This record covers a single TCR beta chain. Its antigen remains unknown. Repertoires were generated with immunoSEQ multiplex PCR, while TCRdb's copy carries only in-frame clones and drops some. Of 450,000 to 500,000 clones listed, 81% are singletons. The source of the sample is a study of shared clonotypes between healthy human individuals. Study observations and caveats: What limited the represented genetic and exposure-history diversity was the small number of donors.

Sequencing was carried out using PBMCs. This receptor was identified in a woman aged 40 to 49 in good health. Some clones in this sample may be carry-over from other donors' samples.

As DNA, the CDR3 is TGTGCCAGCAGCCTGACTAGCGGTGGCTACGAGCAGTACTTC. Protein: CASSLTSGGYEQYF. The chain is built from TRBV7-9 and TRBJ2-7, with 9 bases aligning to TRBD2. The junction had 5 bases not matched to a gene; V was cut back by 5 bases and J by 3 bases. This CDR3 is 14 amino acids long. The germline gives CDR1 SEHNR, CDR2 FQNEAQ (reference sequence).